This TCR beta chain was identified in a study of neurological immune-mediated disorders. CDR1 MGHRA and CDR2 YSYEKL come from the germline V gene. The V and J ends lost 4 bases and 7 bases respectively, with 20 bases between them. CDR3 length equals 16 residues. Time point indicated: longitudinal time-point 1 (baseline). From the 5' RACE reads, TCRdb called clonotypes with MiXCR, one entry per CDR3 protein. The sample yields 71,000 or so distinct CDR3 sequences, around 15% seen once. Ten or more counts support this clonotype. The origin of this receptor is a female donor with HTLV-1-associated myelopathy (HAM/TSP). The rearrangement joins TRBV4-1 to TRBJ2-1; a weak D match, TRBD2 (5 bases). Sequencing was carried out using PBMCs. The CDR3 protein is CASSRPGLLRGNEQFF. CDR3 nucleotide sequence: TGCGCCAGCAGCCGACCTGGACTCCTTCGAGGGAATGAGCAGTTCTTC.